Described below is a single T cell receptor beta chain sequence and its context. There is no known antigen for this receptor. This sequence may be a read error, since a much larger clone differs from it by one base. This entry belongs to a study of T cells in Graves' hyperthyroidism and ophthalmopathy (dated by TCRdb to the late 2010s). For context, the study as a whole: Peripheral blood samples were taken at the time of initial diagnosis, prior to any treatment. Once sampling was done, hyperthyroidism patients were given methimazole at a starting dose of 30 mg daily, whereas ophthalmopathy patients were given high-dose intravenous methylprednisolone. An independent validation cohort of around 19 hyperthyroidism patients and approximately 15 patients who later progressed to ophthalmopathy tested prospective prediction of ophthalmopathy. The approximately 97 discovery patients were randomly divided into training and test sets at a 7:3 ratio. Thyroid tissue and blood T-cell repertoires from more than 5 Graves' hyperthyroidism patients were also compared in the study. According to the paper, TCR Vbeta CDR3 sequencing was carried out on more than 120 peripheral blood samples, which came from approximately 43 ophthalmopathy, approximately 72 hyperthyroidism and about 17 progressor patients. A discovery cohort of around 98 patients, approximately 44 with Graves' ophthalmopathy and approximately 55 with stable Graves' hyperthyroidism, was used to find distinguishing TCR V-J signatures. Results and caveats for the whole study, not just this receptor: During validation, the model predicted progression to ophthalmopathy a median of approximately 6 months ahead of onset, with roughly 65% sensitivity and about 72% specificity. In cross-validation, a model built on a 13 V-J signature told ophthalmopathy apart from stable hyperthyroidism with roughly 87% sensitivity and 81% to 82% specificity, and in testing the same model reached 80%/75%. No statistical method was used to fix the sample size in advance, and group allocation was not hidden from the investigators. Most expanded thyroid clonotypes (frequency above 0.001) were also detected in blood, suggesting blood repertoires may reflect thyroid immune responses.

V lost 1 base and J lost 8 bases, and the count of bases not matched to a germline gene is 7. From the germline V gene (reference sequence), CDR1 is DFQATT and CDR2 is SNEGSKA. The CDR3 holds 13 amino acids from the cysteine to the phenylalanine. The CDR3 DNA has 39 bases and is translated from base 1. The TCR beta CDR3 regions were amplified from RNA transcripts. The TCR CDR3 was subjected to a first round of RT-PCR using the HTBI primer set and the Qiagen OneStep RT-PCR kit. A second multiplex PCR round built the libraries, followed by size selection and purification. Sequencing of the libraries was done on an Illumina HiSeq2000 using paired-end 100 bp reads. Concerning the study's data processing: SOAPnuke was used to process the raw data, removing reads that contained adapters or uncalled bases, had a mean Phred below 15, or lacked an exact match to the constant primer or identifier. High-quality paired reads were merged with COPE v1.2.5, and unique nucleotide sequences were defined as clonotypes. MiTCR v1.1 was used to align the clonotypes against IMGT TRBV, TRBD and TRBJ reference segments. The analysis was restricted to V-J combinations with a frequency above 0.0001, which together covered over 99% of the repertoires. The TCS score was defined as the ratio of F50 (clonal expansion) to E x V (chaos), calculated using BLOSUM62-based TCRdist between CDR3 peptides within each V-J. Welch's t-statistics and random forest reduced around 510 V-J features to about 13, which were used in a naive Bayes classifier (R e1071). The Morisita-Horn index was used to measure how similar the thyroid and blood repertoires were. The public reads were reanalyzed by TCRdb: fastp trimming at Q25, MiXCR alignment, in-frame beta chains only. Every distinct CDR3 protein forms one entry, paired with its most common genes and DNA. V and J calls and clone size were set by TCRdb, not the authors. The sample data list hundreds of thousands of distinct CDR3 sequences, and around 38% of these were observed just once. The ten most abundant clones make up 8% to 9% of the sample.

Graves' hyperthyroidism was defined as stable when no progression to ophthalmopathy occurred over 18 months of follow-up. Hyperthyroidism patients were newly diagnosed, had a disease duration of under 2 months, and were aged 18 to 65 years. Any patient with an uncontrolled infection, another autoimmune disease, pregnancy or lactation was excluded. Diagnoses were established on the basis of clinical symptoms, serum thyroxine and TRAb, thyroid ultrasound, and orbital computed tomography. PBMCs were isolated from approximately 10 ml of fresh peripheral blood by Ficoll-Paque density gradient centrifugation. Total RNA was extracted using Trizol reagent, and RNA quality was assessed on an Agilent 2100 Bioanalyzer.

The material sequenced was blood. This TCR came from a man younger than 35 with Graves' hyperthyroidism. The rearrangement combines TRBV20-1 with TRBJ1-2, and TRBD1 matches 7 of the central bases. The DNA is TGCAGTGCTAGAGCGGGAACAGGGGACGGCTACACCTTC. It translates to CSARAGTGDGYTF.